The source of this T cell receptor beta chain is a study of spatial heterogeneity in lung cancer. Study details: Detected beta-chain sequences consistently exceeded alpha-chain sequences.

The table lists this clonotype with a few counts. The antigen remains unidentified. The CDR3 sequence is 11 residues long. The germline V gene has CDR1 DFQATT and CDR2 SNEGSKA (reference sequence). Trimming pared 1 base from V and 1 base from J, leaving 1 base between. Time point denoted: sample taken at primary tumor resection. Unsorted tumor, nontumor lung tissue or cryopreserved PBMC supplied the whole RNA. A total of approximately 70 untreated early-stage non-small cell lung cancer patients served as donors. Unique molecular identifiers tagged every individual TCR cDNA molecule. Each CDR3 protein is one row after TCRdb ran MiXCR on the 5' RACE reads. The table records about 95,000 distinct CDR3 sequences, roughly 9.5% of them present only once. Study-level points and caveats: Blood contained ubiquitous expanded tumor TCRs more at resection than at follow-up.

This receptor was identified in a male donor with early-stage non-small cell lung cancer. The starting material was PBMCs, obtained at surgery. This rearrangement joins TRBV20-1 to TRBJ1-1, with D unclear. CDR3 DNA: TGCAGTGCTAGAGGGAACACTGAAGCTTTCTTT. Translated: CSARGNTEAFF.